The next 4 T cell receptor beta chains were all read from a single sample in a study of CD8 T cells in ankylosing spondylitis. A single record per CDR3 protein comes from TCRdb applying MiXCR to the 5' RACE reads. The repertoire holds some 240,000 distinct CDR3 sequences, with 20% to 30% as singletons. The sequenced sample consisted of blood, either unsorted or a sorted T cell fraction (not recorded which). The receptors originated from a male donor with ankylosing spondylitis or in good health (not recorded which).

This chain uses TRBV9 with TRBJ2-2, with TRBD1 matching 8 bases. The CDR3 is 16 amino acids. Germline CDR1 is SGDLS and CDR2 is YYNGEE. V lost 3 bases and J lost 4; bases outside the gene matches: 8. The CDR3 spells CASSGPTGDGTGELFF. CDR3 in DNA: TGTGCCAGCAGCGGGCCGACAGGGGACGGCACCGGGGAGCTGTTTTTT.

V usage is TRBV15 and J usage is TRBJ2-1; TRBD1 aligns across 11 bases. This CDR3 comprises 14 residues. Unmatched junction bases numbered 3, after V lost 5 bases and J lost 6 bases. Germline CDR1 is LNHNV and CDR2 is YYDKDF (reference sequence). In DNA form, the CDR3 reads TGTGCCACCAGCCGGGACAGGGGGTTCAATGAGCAGTTCTTC. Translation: CATSRDRGFNEQFF. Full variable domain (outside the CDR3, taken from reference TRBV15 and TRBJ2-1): DAMVIQNPRYQVTQFGKPVTLSCSQTLNHNVMYWYQQKSSQAPKLLFHYYDKDFNNEADTPDNFQSRRPNTSFCFLDIRSPGLGDTAMYLCATSRDRGFNEQFFGPGTRLTVL.

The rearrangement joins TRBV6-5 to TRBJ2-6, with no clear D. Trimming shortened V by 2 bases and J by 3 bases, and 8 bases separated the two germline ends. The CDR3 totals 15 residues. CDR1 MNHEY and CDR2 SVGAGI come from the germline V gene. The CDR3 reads CASSYAGLGANVLTF. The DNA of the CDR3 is TGTGCCAGCAGTTACGCCGGCCTTGGGGCCAACGTCCTGACTTTC.

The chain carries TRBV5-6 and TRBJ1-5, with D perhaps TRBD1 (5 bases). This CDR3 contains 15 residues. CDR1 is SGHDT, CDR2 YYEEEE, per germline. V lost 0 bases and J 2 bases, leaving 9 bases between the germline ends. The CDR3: CASSLDGGRNQPQHF. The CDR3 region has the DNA TGTGCCAGCAGCTTGGACGGGGGACGCAATCAGCCCCAGCATTTT.